One sample yielded the 9 T cell receptor beta chains listed below, sequenced in a study of spatial heterogeneity in lung cancer. Study-wide results and caveats: Expanded intratumoral alpha and beta TCR counts tracked tumor mutation counts.

MiXCR, applied by TCRdb to the 5' RACE reads, yields one record per CDR3 protein. The sample has roughly 2,700 distinct CDR3 sequences, over 40% seen once. No antigen is known for these receptors. The time point denotes: sample taken at primary tumor resection. The material sequenced was lung tumor tissue, taken at surgery. These receptors were obtained from a male donor with early-stage non-small cell lung cancer.

This chain joins TRBV4-1 and TRBJ2-4; no definite D call. V was cut by 0 bases and J by 1 base, with 4 bases left in between. The CDR3 totals 14 residues. The V gene's germline CDR1 is MGHRA and CDR2 YSYEKL. The CDR3 sequence: CASSQDLAKNIQYF. CDR3 coding DNA: TGCGCCAGCAGCCAAGATCTTGCCAAAAACATTCAGTACTTC.

The chain uses TRBV24-1 and TRBJ2-2, with a weak D call TRBD1 (5 bases). Trimming took off 6 bases at V and 6 bases at J, with 13 bases between the two ends. Germline CDR1 reads KGHDR; CDR2 reads SFDVKD. The CDR3 spans 14 residues. In DNA, the CDR3 is TGTGCCACCAGTCAACCAGGGATCCCCGGGGAGCTGTTTTTT. This codes for CATSQPGIPGELFF.

The CDR3 is CASSQERRGGNNEQFF. CDR3 in DNA: TGTGCCAGCAGCCAAGAACGGCGGGGGGGAAACAATGAGCAGTTCTTC. The chain uses TRBV4-2 and TRBJ2-1; TRBD2 matches at 9 bases. Germline lookup yields CDR1 LGHNA and CDR2 YNFKEQ. With V trimmed by 0 bases and J by 5 bases, 5 bases remained unmatched. CDR3 length equals 16 residues.

V is TRBV5-5 and J is TRBJ2-1, with D perhaps TRBD2 (5 bases). Deletions cut 4 bases from V and 6 bases from J, with 17 bases between. This CDR3 contains 15 residues. Per germline, CDR1 SGHKS and CDR2 YYEKEE (reference sequence). The CDR3 DNA sequence: TGTGCCAGCAGCCTCACGAGCGGAGATCTCAATGAGCAGTTCTTC. Amino acids: CASSLTSGDLNEQFF.

This clonotype was picked up a small number of times. This chain uses TRBV9 with TRBJ2-5; D is unresolved. Trimming stripped 0 bases from V and 5 bases from J, with 11 bases between. Germline V gives CDR1 SGDLS, CDR2 YYNGEE. This CDR3 has 14 amino acids. CDR3 region: CASSVEAAQETQYF. For the CDR3, the DNA is TGTGCCAGCAGCGTAGAGGCCGCTCAGGAGACCCAGTACTTC.

This clonotype was seen only a few times. This chain connects TRBV6-5 to TRBJ2-1, with 9 bases lining up with TRBD1. The V segment lost 2 bases and the J segment 5 bases; nucleotides outside the gene matches: 7. In germline, CDR1 is MNHEY, CDR2 SVGAGI. The CDR3 contains 16 residues. CDR3 nucleotide sequence: TGTGCCAGCAGTTACCCTGCGACAGGGGGGGACAATGAGCAGTTCTTC. As protein: CASSYPATGGDNEQFF.

The chain uses TRBV11-3 and TRBJ2-1; D possibly uses TRBD1 or TRBD2 (6 bases each). Germline lookup yields CDR1 SGHNT and CDR2 YENEEA. The V end lost 5 bases, the J end lost 4 bases, and 18 bases lay between the germline ends. The CDR3 is 16 residues long. CDR3 nucleotides: TGTGCCAGCAGCCGAAGGGCCGGGGGCCAATACAATGAGCAGTTCTTC. It yields the protein CASSRRAGGQYNEQFF.

The V gene is TRBV18, the J gene TRBJ2-4, with D hard to call. V lost 4 bases and J 5 bases, leaving 9 bases between the germline ends. CDR3 length: 13 amino acids. Germline V gene data show CDR1 as KGHSH and CDR2 as LQKENI. CDR3 nucleotide sequence: TGTGCCAGCTCACAGGGTATCCAAAACATTCAGTACTTC. This sequence encodes CASSQGIQNIQYF. Complete variable domain (other parts from reference TRBV18 and TRBJ2-4): NAGVMQNPRHLVRRRGQEARLRCSPMKGHSHVYWYRQLPEEGLKFMVYLQKENIIDESGMPKERFSAEFPKEGPSILRIQQVVRGDSAAYFCASSQGIQNIQYFGAGTRLSVL.

This clonotype is medium-sized by share. This sequence joins TRBV7-9 and TRBJ1-6; the match to TRBD1 covers 10 bases. CDR1 and CDR2 (germline): SEHNR, FQNEAQ (reference sequence). This CDR3 comprises 14 residues. Trimming removed 5 bases from V and 10 bases from J; junction bases left unmatched: 5. DNA for the CDR3: TGTGCCAGCAGCCCCGGACAGGGGGAATCACCCCTCCACTTT. Its translation is CASSPGQGESPLHF.